This T cell receptor beta chain stems from a study of CD8 T cells in ankylosing spondylitis. This clonotype came up many times. Its target is unknown. V lost 5 bases, J lost 8 bases, and 7 bases stayed unmatched. Germline CDR1 SEHNR, CDR2 FQNEAQ (reference sequence). The CDR3 totals 15 residues. TCRdb re-called the 5' RACE reads with MiXCR, one entry per CDR3 protein. The sample has under 250,000 distinct CDR3 sequences; around a quarter are singletons. Study-wide points: The study identified a TCR beta motif of roughly eight highly homologous variants that appeared characteristic of ankylosing spondylitis blood.

Sequencing was done on a sample of blood, either unsorted or a sorted T cell fraction (not recorded which). The clonotype was recovered from a male donor with ankylosing spondylitis or in good health (not recorded which). This rearrangement joins TRBV7-9 to TRBJ2-1; 12 nucleotides match TRBD2. CDR3 DNA: TGTGCCAGCAGCCTGGCTAGCGGGAGGGCCTATGAGCAGTTCTTC. Translated: CASSLASGRAYEQFF.